Listed below are T cell receptor beta chains from one sample, sequenced in a study of CD8 T cells in Susac syndrome. TCRdb called the immunoSEQ multiplex PCR reads again in MiXCR, with one record for every CDR3 protein. The sample consists of fewer than 100,000 distinct CDR3 sequences, about 91% of them appearing once. The specimen was CD8+ T cells from PBMCs. These TCRs come from a human donor with multiple sclerosis. CDR3s include the opening cysteine and the closing phenylalanine or tryptophan. The D gene is left open where the match is weak. Expanded clones are given a class, and other clones once, few, many or no size at all.

cdr3_length	v_call	clone_size	j_call	d_call	cdr3_nt	cdr3_aa
16	TRBV25-1	-	TRBJ2-5	TRBD1	TGTGCCAGCAGTGACCGGGACAGGGTGAGGCCAGAGACCCAGTACTTC	CASSDRDRVRPETQYF
14	TRBV27	-	TRBJ1-1	-	TGTGCCAGCAGTTCGGGAGGGGTGAACACTGAAGCTTTCTTT	CASSSGGVNTEAFF
16	TRBV19	few	TRBJ2-1	TRBD2	TGTGCCAGTAGTATAGGACTAGCGGGGGGGAACAATGAGCAGTTCTTC	CASSIGLAGGNNEQFF
18	TRBV5-4	-	TRBJ2-5	TRBD1	TGTGCCAGCAGCTTGGTGGGCGGGACAGGGGGTGAAGGAGAGACCCAGTACTTC	CASSLVGGTGGEGETQYF
15	TRBV7-3	few	TRBJ2-3	-	TGTGCCAGCAGCTTAAGCGGGGGCTCTACAGATACGCAGTATTTT	CASSLSGGSTDTQYF
14	TRBV2	-	TRBJ1-2	-	TGTGCCAGCAGCGACCCAGGAACCGTATTCAGCTACACCTTC	CASSDPGTVFSYTF
10	TRBV29-1	-	TRBJ2-1	TRBD2	TGCAGCGGGCGGGGGGATGAGCAGTTCTTC	CSGRGDEQFF
14	TRBV7-9	-	TRBJ1-1	-	TGTGCCAGCAGCCACCCCAGTACGGCCACTGAAGCTTTCTTT	CASSHPSTATEAFF
16	TRBV3-1	-	TRBJ2-1	TRBD1	TGTGCCAGCAGCCAAGAAAGAGGGGGCAACTACAATGAGCAGTTCTTC	CASSQERGGNYNEQFF
16	TRBV6-2/TRBV6-3	-	TRBJ2-1	TRBD2	TGTGCCAGCAGTTACTCCGGCGGGAGAACCTACAATGAGCAGTTCTTC	CASSYSGGRTYNEQFF
14	TRBV2	-	TRBJ1-1	TRBD1	TGTGCCAGCAGTGCAACAGGGGAAAACACTGAAGCTTTCTTT	CASSATGENTEAFF
13	TRBV28	-	TRBJ1-2	TRBD1	TGTGCAGCGAGGGGACAGGGGGCGGATGGCTACACCTTC	CAARGQGADGYTF
15	TRBV19	-	TRBJ1-2	-	TGTGCCAGTAGTATTGGACACTCTGCTAACTATGGCTACACCTTC	CASSIGHSANYGYTF
16	TRBV28	-	TRBJ1-2	-	TGTGCCAGCAGGCGTACTTCGGCGGACAAGGTAGATGGCTACACCTTC	CASRRTSADKVDGYTF
15	TRBV19	-	TRBJ1-2	-	TGTGCCAGTAGTATAAGCACAGGGTCTAACTATGGCTACACCTTC	CASSISTGSNYGYTF
15	TRBV15	-	TRBJ2-2	-	TGTGCCACCAGCAGAGATCGGGGAGTGTCCGGGGAGCTGTTTTTT	CATSRDRGVSGELFF
17	TRBV7-6	-	TRBJ2-3	TRBD2	TGTGCCAGCAGCCACCCCCGACTAGCGGGAGGGGTGAATACGCAGTATTTT	CASSHPRLAGGVNTQYF
18	TRBV6-7	once	TRBJ1-5	-	TGTGCCAGCAGTTACCCGAGGGCTCAGGGAACCCTGGTTTTAGCCCAGCATTTT	CASSYPRAQGTLVLAQHF
13	TRBV30	-	TRBJ2-3	-	TGTGCCTGGGTGGACTACCACACAGATACGCAGTATTTT	CAWVDYHTDTQYF
14	TRBV30	-	TRBJ2-5	-	TGTGCCCTTAACCCGGGACTCACACAAGAGACCCAGTACTTC	CALNPGLTQETQYF
16	TRBV9	once	TRBJ2-7	TRBD1	TGTGCCAGCAGCGTAGGTGGGGACAGGAGATTCTACGAGCAGTACTTC	CASSVGGDRRFYEQYF
13	TRBV19	-	TRBJ2-1	TRBD2	TGTGCCAGTAGTTGGATAGCGGGACGTGAGCAGTTCTTC	CASSWIAGREQFF
15	TRBV7-2	-	TRBJ1-2	-	TGTGCCAGCAGCTTAAGTATGGTGAGGGCTCAAGGCTACACCTTC	CASSLSMVRAQGYTF
15	TRBV28	-	TRBJ1-5	-	TGTGCCAGCAGTTTATTCCCGGGTTCGAATCAGCCCCAGCATTTT	CASSLFPGSNQPQHF
14	TRBV12-3/TRBV12-4	-	TRBJ1-2	TRBD1	TGTGCCAGCAGCAATCCCGGGACAGGGAATGGCTACACCTTC	CASSNPGTGNGYTF
17	TRBV4-1	-	TRBJ2-7	TRBD1	TGCGCCAGCAGCCTACGCAATAGTAGCAGGGGGCTGGGCGAGCAGTACTTC	CASSLRNSSRGLGEQYF
13	TRBV27	-	TRBJ2-3	-	TGTGCCAGCAGTTATTTGGGCCCAGATACGCAGTATTTT	CASSYLGPDTQYF
15	TRBV21-1	-	TRBJ1-5	-	TGTGCCAGCAGCATTACCGGACAGCTCGATCAGCCCCAGCATTTT	CASSITGQLDQPQHF
15	TRBV30	-	TRBJ1-2	-	TGTGCCTGGGCCCCCCCGGTCTGGGACGGCTATGGCTACACCTTC	CAWAPPVWDGYGYTF
14	TRBV5-1	-	TRBJ2-5	TRBD2	TGCGCCAGCAGCACTAGCGGGAATCCCGGGACCCAGTACTTC	CASSTSGNPGTQYF
13	TRBV12-3/TRBV12-4	-	TRBJ2-7	-	TGTGCCAGCAGTTTAGGGGCTACCTACGAGCAGTACTTC	CASSLGATYEQYF
11	TRBV5-1	-	TRBJ2-7	TRBD1	TGCGCCAGCAGCTCAGGGGGACAGGGCTACTTC	CASSSGGQGYF
16	TRBV21-1	-	TRBJ2-7	-	TGTGCCAGCAGCAAATTCCTACTAGCGGGGCCCGGGGAGCAGTACTTC	CASSKFLLAGPGEQYF
12	TRBV13	-	TRBJ1-1	-	TGTGCCAGCAGCTCGAGGAACACTGAAGCTTTCTTT	CASSSRNTEAFF
14	TRBV6-5	-	TRBJ2-2	TRBD1	TGTGCCAGCACCGACAGGGTTAACACCGGGGAGCTGTTTTTT	CASTDRVNTGELFF
13	TRBV6-5	-	TRBJ2-3	-	TGTGCCAGCACCATGGGGGGCACAGATACGCAGTATTTT	CASTMGGTDTQYF
14	TRBV7-9	-	TRBJ2-5	-	TGTGCCAGCAGTTCCCCTAGATCCCAAGAGACCCAGTACTTC	CASSSPRSQETQYF
13	TRBV29-1	-	TRBJ1-2	TRBD1	TGCAGCGTTGAGGACAGGGGGCTCAGAGGCTACACCTTC	CSVEDRGLRGYTF
14	TRBV28	-	TRBJ1-2	-	TGTGCCAGCACACCGACACAGGAGGTCTATGGCTACACCTTC	CASTPTQEVYGYTF